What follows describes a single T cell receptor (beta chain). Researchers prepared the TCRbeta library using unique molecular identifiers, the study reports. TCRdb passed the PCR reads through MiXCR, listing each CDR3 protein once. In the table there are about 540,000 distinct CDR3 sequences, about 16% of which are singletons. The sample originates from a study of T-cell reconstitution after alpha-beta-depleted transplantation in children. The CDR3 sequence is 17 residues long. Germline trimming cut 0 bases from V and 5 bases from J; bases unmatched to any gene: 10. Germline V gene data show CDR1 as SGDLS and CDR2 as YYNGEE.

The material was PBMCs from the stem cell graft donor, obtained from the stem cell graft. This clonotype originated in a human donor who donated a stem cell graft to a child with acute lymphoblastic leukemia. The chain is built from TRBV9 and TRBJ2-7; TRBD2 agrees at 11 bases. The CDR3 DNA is TGTGCCAGCAGCGTAGTCTCCCTAGCGGGAGGATTGGACGAGCAGTACTTC. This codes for CASSVVSLAGGLDEQYF.